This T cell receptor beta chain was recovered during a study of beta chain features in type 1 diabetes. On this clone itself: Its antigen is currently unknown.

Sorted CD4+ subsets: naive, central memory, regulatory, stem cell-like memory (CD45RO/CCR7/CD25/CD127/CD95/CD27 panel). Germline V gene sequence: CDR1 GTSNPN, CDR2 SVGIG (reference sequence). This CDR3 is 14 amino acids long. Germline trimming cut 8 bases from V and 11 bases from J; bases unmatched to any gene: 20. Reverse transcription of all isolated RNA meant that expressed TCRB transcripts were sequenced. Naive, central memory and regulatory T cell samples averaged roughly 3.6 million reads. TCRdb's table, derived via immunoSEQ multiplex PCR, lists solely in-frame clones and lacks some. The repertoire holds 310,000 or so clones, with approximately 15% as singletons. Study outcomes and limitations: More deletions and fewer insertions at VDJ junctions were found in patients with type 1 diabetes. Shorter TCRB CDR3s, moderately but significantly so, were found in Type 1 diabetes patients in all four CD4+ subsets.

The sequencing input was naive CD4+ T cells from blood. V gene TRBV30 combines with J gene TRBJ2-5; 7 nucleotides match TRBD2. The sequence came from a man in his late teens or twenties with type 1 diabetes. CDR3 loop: CAPYWGGTRREQYF. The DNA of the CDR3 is TGTGCCCCCTATTGGGGGGGGACTCGGAGGGAGCAGTACTTC.